This TCR beta chain is drawn from a study of blood T cell repertoires in COVID-19. Study details: Donors in the United States, Italy and Spain gave samples during acute or convalescent COVID-19.

Method: immunoSEQ multiplex PCR; TCRdb's copy keeps in-frame clones and lacks some. Among 150,000 to 200,000 clones listed, about three quarters were seen once. There are 12 residues in the CDR3. Looked up from germline, CDR1 is SGDLS and CDR2 is YYNGEE. Trimming removed 3 bases from V and 5 bases from J, with 8 bases in between. This TCR was sampled from a woman older than 75 with active or convalescent COVID-19. The sample was peripheral blood. V and J are TRBV9 and TRBJ2-5; the D gene is possibly TRBD2 (5 bases). The CDR3 loop is CASSGPGETQYF. For the CDR3, the DNA is TGTGCCAGCAGCGGACCGGGGGAGACCCAGTACTTC.